Each of the 7 T cell receptor beta chains below was sequenced from the same sample in a study of TIL therapy for anti-PD-1-resistant metastatic lung cancer. The immunoSEQ assay was v3. Data came from immunoSEQ multiplex PCR; TCRdb stores just in-frame clones and leaves some out. The sample lists about 60,000 clones, roughly 69% occurring once. Time point described: pre-treatment sample, taken before nivolumab and TIL therapy. Sequencing used blood, obtained at baseline. Receptors were obtained from a person aged 30 to 80 with non-small cell lung cancer.

The chain uses TRBV7-2 and TRBJ2-7; D ambiguous. V lost 4 bases, J lost 3 bases, and 13 bases lay in between. This CDR3 is built from 14 residues. Germline V gene sequence: CDR1 SGHTA, CDR2 FQGNSA. Written as DNA, the CDR3 is TGTGCCAGCAGCTCACGGTCCAGATACTACGAGCAGTACTTC. Protein sequence: CASSSRSRYYEQYF.

V and J are TRBV29-1 and TRBJ1-2; TRBD1 matches 9 bases. CDR1 is SQVTM and CDR2 is ANQGSEA in the germline V gene. The V and J ends lost 3 bases and 7 bases, in that order; junction bases with no gene match: 12. The CDR3 loop spans 15 amino acids. The CDR3 DNA sequence: TGCAGCGTTGACTTCGTGGGACAGGGAGCGGCTGGCTACACCTTC. Amino acid sequence: CSVDFVGQGAAGYTF.

The chain links TRBV7-8 to TRBJ2-1; TRBD1 matches 8 bases. The V and J ends lost 4 bases and 1 base, in that order; junction bases with no gene match: 6. CDR3 size: 16 residues. The germline CDR1 and CDR2 sequences are SGHVS and FQNEAQ. CDR3 DNA sequence: TGTGCCAGCAGCTCCCCCCAGGGGGCTTCCTACAATGAGCAGTTCTTC. Translated: CASSSPQGASYNEQFF. The complete variable domain, with remaining parts taken from reference TRBV7-8 and TRBJ2-1, reads GAGVSQSPRYKVAKRGQDVALRCDPISGHVSLFWYQQALGQGPEFLTYFQNEAQLDKSGLPSDRFFAERPEGSVSTLKIQRTQQEDSAVYLCASSSPQGASYNEQFFGPGTRLTVL.

The chain links TRBV7-8 to TRBJ2-3, with D possibly called TRBD1 or TRBD2 (6 bases each). The ends were cut back, 7 bases at V and 9 bases at J, with 17 bases in the middle. The CDR3 loop spans 13 amino acids. In germline, CDR1 is SGHVS, CDR2 FQNEAQ. Here the CDR3 reads CASITSMGGTQYF. The CDR3 DNA reads as TGTGCCAGCATCACCAGTATGGGGGGCACGCAGTATTTT.

CDR3 sequence: CASSPGDTDTQYF. Here the CDR3 DNA reads TGTGCCTCCTCCCCCGGGGACACAGATACGCAGTATTTT. This chain links TRBV6-1 with TRBJ2-3; a possible D gene is TRBD2 (5 bases). Trimming stripped 11 bases from V and 2 bases from J, with 14 bases between. The germline V gene has CDR1 MNHNS and CDR2 SASEGT. The CDR3 is made up of 13 amino acids.

The CDR3 spells CSANGYNEQFF. As DNA, the CDR3 is TGCAGTGCTAACGGCTACAATGAGCAGTTCTTC. This chain connects TRBV20-1 to TRBJ2-1; no clear D. This CDR3 contains 11 residues. Per the germline V gene, CDR1 is DFQATT and CDR2 is SNEGSKA (reference sequence). The V end was cut by 4 bases, the J end by 3 bases, with 4 bases between.

This clone is a singleton in its sample. The same CDR3 is also encoded by other DNA sequences in this sample. The rearrangement joins TRBV11-3 to TRBJ2-2; possibly TRBD2 for D (7 bases). The CDR3 sequence is 16 residues long. Germline CDR1 reads SGHNT; CDR2 reads YENEEA. The V gene lost 5 bases and the J gene lost 2 bases, with 15 bases spanning the gap. The CDR3 DNA is TGTGCCAGCAGCCCCGTAACGGGGGGCAACACCGGGGAGCTGTTTTTT. Its translation is CASSPVTGGNTGELFF. Full variable domain (remainder filled in from reference TRBV11-3 and TRBJ2-2): EAGVVQSPRYKIIEKKQPVAFWCNPISGHNTLYWYLQNLGQGPELLIRYENEEAVDDSQLPKDRFSAERLKGVDSTLKIQPAELGDSAVYLCASSPVTGGNTGELFFGEGSRLTVL.